This T cell receptor beta chain came from a study of chemoradiotherapy in HPV16-positive cancers. Overall study findings and caveats: HPV-responsive T-cell expansion during chemoradiotherapy was linked to improved recurrence-free survival in HPV16-positive patients.

About this clone itself: Antigen unknown.

Sequenced by immunoSEQ multiplex PCR; TCRdb stores in-frame clones only, minus some. The table shows roughly 11,000 clones, with 76% occurring only once. CDR3 size: 17 residues. V lost 2 bases and J 8 bases, leaving 21 bases between the germline ends. Germline values: CDR1 SNHLY, CDR2 FYNNEI. The V and J genes are TRBV2 and TRBJ1-4; tentatively, D is TRBD1 (6 bases). This receptor was identified in a human donor with HPV-associated anogenital cancer. Collection of the sample occurred from a patient who underwent chemoradiotherapy. The CDR3 bases are TGTGCCAGCAGTGAACGACAGGTCTTTCTTAAGATCGAAAAACTGTTTTTT. Amino acids: CASSERQVFLKIEKLFF.